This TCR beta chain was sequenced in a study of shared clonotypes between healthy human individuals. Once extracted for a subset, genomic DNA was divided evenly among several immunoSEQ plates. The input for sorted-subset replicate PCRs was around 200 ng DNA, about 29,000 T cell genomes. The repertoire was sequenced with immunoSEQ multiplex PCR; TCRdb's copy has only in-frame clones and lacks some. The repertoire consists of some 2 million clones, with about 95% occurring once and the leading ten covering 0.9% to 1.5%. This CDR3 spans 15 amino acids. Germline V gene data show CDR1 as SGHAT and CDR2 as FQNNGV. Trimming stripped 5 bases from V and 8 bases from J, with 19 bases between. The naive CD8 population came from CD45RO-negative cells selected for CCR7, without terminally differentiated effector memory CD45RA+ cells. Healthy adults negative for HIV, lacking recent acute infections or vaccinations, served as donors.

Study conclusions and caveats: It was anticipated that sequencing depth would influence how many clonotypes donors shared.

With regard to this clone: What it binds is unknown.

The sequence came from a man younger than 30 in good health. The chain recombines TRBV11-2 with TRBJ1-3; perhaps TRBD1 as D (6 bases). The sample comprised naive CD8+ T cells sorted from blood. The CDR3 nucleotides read TGTGCCAGCAGCGCGAGGGGGGCAATCGGAGACACCATATATTTT. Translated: CASSARGAIGDTIYF.